These 15 T cell receptor beta chains came from one sample sequenced in a study of blood T cell repertoires in COVID-19. Sequenced by immunoSEQ multiplex PCR; TCRdb stores in-frame clones only, minus some. This table holds 30,000 to 40,000 clones, around 86% found once. The sample taken for sequencing was peripheral blood. The receptors originated from a woman aged 55-70 years with active COVID-19.

CDR3 sequence: CASSYGHLEKAFF. The CDR3 coding sequence is TGTGCCAGCAGCTATGGACATTTAGAGAAAGCTTTCTTT. The J gene is TRBJ1-1, the V gene TRBV7-9, with a tentative D call TRBD1 (5 bases). The V gene lost 4 bases and the J gene lost 9 bases, with 15 bases spanning the gap. The CDR3 covers 13 residues. Germline-derived CDR1 and CDR2 are SEHNR and FQNEAQ (reference sequence).

The V and J genes are TRBV18 and TRBJ2-1; D uncertain. This CDR3 contains 13 residues. V was cut by 6 bases and J by 9 bases, with 15 bases left in between. Per the germline V gene, CDR1 is KGHSH and CDR2 is LQKENI. This chain's CDR3 is CASSPGRVGEQFF. The CDR3 coding sequence is TGTGCCAGCTCCCCCGGTCGGGTAGGTGAGCAGTTCTTC.

This chain joins TRBV4-2 and TRBJ2-3; the match to TRBD2 covers 7 bases. Germline CDR1 is LGHNA and CDR2 is YNFKEQ. After removal of 4 bases from V and 0 bases from J, the junction contained 19 bases not matched to a gene. The length of the CDR3 is 20 residues. This chain's CDR3 is CASSPLNWLAENPSTDTQYF. The CDR3 coding sequence is TGTGCCAGCAGCCCCTTGAATTGGCTAGCGGAAAATCCGAGCACAGATACGCAGTATTTT.

Concerning this clone itself: With a much larger clone just one base away, this may be a read error. This chain joins TRBV5-4 and TRBJ2-7, with TRBD1 matching over 7 bases. CDR1 is SGHNT, CDR2 YYREEE, per germline (reference sequence). This CDR3 comprises 13 residues. This CDR3 reads CASSWGTEYGQYF. CDR3 bases: TGTGCCAGCAGCTGGGGGACAGAATACGGGCAGTACTTC.

The rearrangement links TRBV5-1 to TRBJ2-7, with TRBD1 matching over 11 bases. Germline trimming cut 5 bases from V and 2 bases from J; bases unmatched to any gene: 3. This CDR3 contains 14 residues. Germline V gene data show CDR1 as SGHRS and CDR2 as YFSETQ. The CDR3 sequence is CASRWGQGAYEQYF. The CDR3 region has the DNA TGCGCCAGCAGGTGGGGACAGGGGGCCTACGAGCAGTACTTC.

The chain uses TRBV14 and TRBJ2-1; 9 nucleotides line up with TRBD2. Trimming took 4 bases from V and 4 from J; bases not matched to a gene: 8. Looked up from germline, CDR1 is SGHDN and CDR2 is FVKESK. This CDR3 has 16 residues. The CDR3 nucleotides read TGTGCCAGCAGCCGACCCGGGACTAGCTATTACAATGAGCAGTTCTTC. It is translated as CASSRPGTSYYNEQFF.

This clone has just a few counts. The chain carries TRBV7-2 and TRBJ2-1; the match to TRBD1 covers 8 bases. V lost 5 bases, J lost 9 bases, and 6 bases stayed unmatched. Looked up from germline, CDR1 is SGHTA and CDR2 is FQGNSA. This CDR3 comprises 13 residues. The CDR3 spells CASSAHQGAEQFF. The CDR3, as DNA: TGTGCCAGCAGCGCACACCAGGGGGCTGAGCAGTTCTTC.

The V and J genes are TRBV5-4 and TRBJ1-6; 7 nucleotides agree with TRBD1. Germline V lookup: CDR1 SGHNT, CDR2 YYREEE (reference sequence). The CDR3 extends over 15 amino acids. J lost 10 bases, V lost 1 base, and 8 bases had no gene match. The CDR3 DNA follows: TGTGCCAGCAGCTTGTCCAGGGACAGAAGATCACCCCTCCACTTT. This codes for CASSLSRDRRSPLHF.

This chain joins TRBV6-6 and TRBJ1-3; no firm D call. The germline CDR1 and CDR2 sequences are MNHNY and SVGAGI (reference sequence). CDR3 size: 14 residues. Between the trimmed V and J ends, which lost 5 bases and 0 bases, there was a span of 8 bases. CDR3 protein: CASSRKSSGNTIYF. The CDR3 DNA sequence: TGTGCCAGCAGTCGCAAGAGCTCTGGAAACACCATATATTTT.

The genes are TRBV2 and TRBJ2-7; 8 bases map to TRBD1. This CDR3 has 15 residues. J was trimmed by 0 bases and V by 5 bases; bases with no gene match: 6. From germline, CDR1 is SNHLY and CDR2 FYNNEI. The CDR3: CASSLDRGLSYEQYF. The CDR3 DNA follows: TGTGCCAGCAGTCTCGACAGGGGACTCTCCTACGAGCAGTACTTC.

The V and J genes are TRBV5-6 and TRBJ1-2; TRBD1 aligns across 8 bases. J was trimmed by 5 bases and V by 4 bases; bases with no gene match: 13. The CDR3 covers 16 residues. The germline CDR1 and CDR2 sequences are SGHDT and YYEEEE. The CDR3 is CASSLDHTGGEYGYTF. The DNA of the CDR3 is TGTGCCAGCAGCCTCGACCATACAGGGGGGGAATATGGCTACACCTTC.

The CDR3 protein is CASSQGVGTEAFF. Here the CDR3 DNA reads TGTGCCAGCAGCCAGGGGGTGGGCACTGAAGCTTTCTTT. V usage is TRBV7-9 and J usage is TRBJ1-1; 7 positions agree with TRBD1. J was trimmed by 4 bases and V by 5 bases; bases with no gene match: 4. This CDR3 comprises 13 residues. CDR1 is SEHNR and CDR2 is FQNEAQ in the germline V gene (reference sequence).

The chain has TRBV24-1 and TRBJ2-5, with TRBD1 matching over 7 bases. Unmatched junction bases numbered 1, after V lost 3 bases and J lost 4 bases. Germline V gene sequence: CDR1 KGHDR, CDR2 SFDVKD. The CDR3 has 13 residues. The CDR3 protein is CATSDGTAETQYF. The CDR3 coding sequence is TGTGCCACCAGTGATGGGACAGCAGAGACCCAGTACTTC.

V is TRBV27 and J is TRBJ2-3; D not resolved. V lost 6 bases and J lost 6, with 13 bases in between. The length of the CDR3 is 13 residues. Germline V CDR1 and CDR2: MNHEY, SMNVEV (reference sequence). This CDR3 is CASRLRVRDTQYF. In DNA form, the CDR3 reads TGTGCCAGCAGACTAAGAGTTAGGGATACGCAGTATTTT.

This chain links TRBV5-1 with TRBJ1-1; perhaps TRBD1 as D (6 bases). V was clipped by 4 bases and J by 2 bases, with 18 bases between them. This CDR3 spans 16 amino acids. Germline V lookup: CDR1 SGHRS, CDR2 YFSETQ. The CDR3 spells CASSLNGQIGNTEAFF. The CDR3 DNA is TGCGCCAGCAGCCTAAACGGACAGATTGGAAACACTGAAGCTTTCTTT.